This T cell receptor (beta chain) was retrieved from a study of control samples from healthy donors and cancer patients. Using immunoSEQ multiplex PCR, the repertoire was profiled, and TCRdb retains in-frame clones only, with some absent. The sample holds roughly 120,000 clones, 85% to 95% seen once. Deletions cut 0 bases from V and 5 bases from J, with 18 bases between. The CDR3 contains 17 residues. Germline V gene data show CDR1 as SGHTS and CDR2 as YDEGEE. This chain connects TRBV5-8 to TRBJ2-1; D is unresolved. The sample comprised PBMCs. The TCR sequence derives from a man in his fifties with head and neck cancer. CDR3 DNA sequence: TGTGCCAGCAGCTTGGTGGCTCTCCGGGCTCGCAACAATGAGCAGTTCTTC. Its translation: CASSLVALRARNNEQFF.